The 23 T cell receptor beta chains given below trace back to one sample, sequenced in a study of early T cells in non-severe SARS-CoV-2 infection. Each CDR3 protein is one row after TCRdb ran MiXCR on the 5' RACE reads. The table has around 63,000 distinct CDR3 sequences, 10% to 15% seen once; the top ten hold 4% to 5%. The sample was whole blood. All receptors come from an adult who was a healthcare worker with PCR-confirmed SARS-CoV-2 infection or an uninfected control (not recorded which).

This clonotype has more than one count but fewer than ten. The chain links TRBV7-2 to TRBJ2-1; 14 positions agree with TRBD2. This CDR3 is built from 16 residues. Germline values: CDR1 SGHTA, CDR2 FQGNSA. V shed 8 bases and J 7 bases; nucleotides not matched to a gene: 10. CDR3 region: CASGGTSGGYRNEQFF. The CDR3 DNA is TGTGCCAGCGGTGGGACTAGCGGGGGCTACCGGAATGAGCAGTTCTTC.

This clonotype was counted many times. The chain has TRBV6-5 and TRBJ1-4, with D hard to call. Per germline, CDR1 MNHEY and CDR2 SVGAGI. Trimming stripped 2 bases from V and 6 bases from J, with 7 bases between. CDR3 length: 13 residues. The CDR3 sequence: CASSYRLDEKLFF. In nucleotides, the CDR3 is TGTGCCAGCAGTTACCGCCTCGATGAAAAACTGTTTTTT.

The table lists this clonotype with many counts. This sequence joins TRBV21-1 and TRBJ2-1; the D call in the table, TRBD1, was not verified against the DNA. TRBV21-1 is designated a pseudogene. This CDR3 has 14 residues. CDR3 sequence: CASSRWDRGDEQFF. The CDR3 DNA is TGTGCCAGCAGCAGGTGGGACAGGGGGGATGAGCAGTTCTTC.

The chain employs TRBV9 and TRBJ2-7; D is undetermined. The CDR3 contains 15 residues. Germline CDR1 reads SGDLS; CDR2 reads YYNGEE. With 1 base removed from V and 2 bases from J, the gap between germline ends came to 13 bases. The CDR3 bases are TGTGCCAGCAGCGTACATCGGTCGGCCGCCTACGAGCAGTACTTC. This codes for CASSVHRSAAYEQYF.

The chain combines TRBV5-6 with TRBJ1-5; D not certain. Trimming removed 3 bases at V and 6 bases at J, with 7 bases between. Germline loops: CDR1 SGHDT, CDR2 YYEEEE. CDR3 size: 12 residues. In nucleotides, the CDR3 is TGTGCCAGCAGCTCAGTTACTCAGCCCCAGCATTTT. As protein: CASSSVTQPQHF.

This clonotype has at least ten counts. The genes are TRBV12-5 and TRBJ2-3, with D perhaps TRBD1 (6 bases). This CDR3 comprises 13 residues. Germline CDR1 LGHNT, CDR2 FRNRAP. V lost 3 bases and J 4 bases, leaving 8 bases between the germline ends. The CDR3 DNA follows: TGTGCTAGTGGTTTCACAGGGCCAGATACGCAGTATTTT. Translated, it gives CASGFTGPDTQYF.

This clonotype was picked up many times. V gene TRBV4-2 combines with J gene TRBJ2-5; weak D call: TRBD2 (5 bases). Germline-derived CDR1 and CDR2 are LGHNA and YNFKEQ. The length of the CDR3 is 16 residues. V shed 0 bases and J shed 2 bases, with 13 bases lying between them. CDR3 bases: TGTGCCAGCAGCCAAGATATAAACCGGGGTCAAGAGACCCAGTACTTC. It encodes CASSQDINRGQETQYF.

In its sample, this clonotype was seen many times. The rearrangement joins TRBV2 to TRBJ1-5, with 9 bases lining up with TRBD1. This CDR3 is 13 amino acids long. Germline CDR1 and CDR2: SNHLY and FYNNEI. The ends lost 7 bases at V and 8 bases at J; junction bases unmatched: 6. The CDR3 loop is CASNEQGAEPQHF. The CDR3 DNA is TGTGCCAGCAACGAACAGGGGGCAGAGCCCCAGCATTTT.

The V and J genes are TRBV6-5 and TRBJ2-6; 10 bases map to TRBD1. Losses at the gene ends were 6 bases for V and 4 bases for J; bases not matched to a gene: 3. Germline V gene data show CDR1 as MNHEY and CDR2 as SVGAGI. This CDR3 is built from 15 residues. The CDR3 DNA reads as TGTGCCAGCAGGACAGGGGGCTCGGGGGCCAACGTCCTGACTTTC. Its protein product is CASRTGGSGANVLTF.

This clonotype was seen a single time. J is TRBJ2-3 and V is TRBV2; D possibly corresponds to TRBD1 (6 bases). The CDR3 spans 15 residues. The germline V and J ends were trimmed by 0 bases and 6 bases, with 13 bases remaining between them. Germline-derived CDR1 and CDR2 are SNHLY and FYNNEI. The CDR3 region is CASSEATRTGDTQYF. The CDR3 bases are TGTGCCAGCAGTGAAGCTACCCGTACAGGGGATACGCAGTATTTT.

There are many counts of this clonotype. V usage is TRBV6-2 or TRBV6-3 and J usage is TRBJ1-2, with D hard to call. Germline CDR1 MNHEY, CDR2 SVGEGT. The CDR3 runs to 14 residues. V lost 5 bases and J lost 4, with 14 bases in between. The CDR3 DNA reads TGTGCCAGCAGTGGGAGTCGCGAATTCTATGGCTACACCTTC. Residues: CASSGSREFYGYTF.

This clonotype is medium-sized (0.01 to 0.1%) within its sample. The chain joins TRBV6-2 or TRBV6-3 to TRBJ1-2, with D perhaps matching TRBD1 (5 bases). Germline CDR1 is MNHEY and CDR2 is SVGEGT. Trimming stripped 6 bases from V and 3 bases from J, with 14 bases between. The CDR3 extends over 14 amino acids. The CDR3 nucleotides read TGTGCCAGCAGCCAGCTGGGGGATCACTATGGCTACACCTTC. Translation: CASSQLGDHYGYTF.

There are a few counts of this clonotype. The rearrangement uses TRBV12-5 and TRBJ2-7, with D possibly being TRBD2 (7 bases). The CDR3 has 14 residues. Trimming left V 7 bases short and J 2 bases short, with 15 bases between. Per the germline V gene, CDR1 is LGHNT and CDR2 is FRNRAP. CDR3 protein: CASAGGGVTYEQYF. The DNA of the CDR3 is TGTGCTAGTGCTGGAGGGGGGGTCACCTACGAGCAGTACTTC. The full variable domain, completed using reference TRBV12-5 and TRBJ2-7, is DARVTQTPRHKVTEMGQEVTMRCQPILGHNTVFWYRQTMMQGLELLAYFRNRAPLDDSGMPKDRFSAEMPDATLATLKIQPSEPRDSAVYFCASAGGGVTYEQYFGPGTRLTVT.

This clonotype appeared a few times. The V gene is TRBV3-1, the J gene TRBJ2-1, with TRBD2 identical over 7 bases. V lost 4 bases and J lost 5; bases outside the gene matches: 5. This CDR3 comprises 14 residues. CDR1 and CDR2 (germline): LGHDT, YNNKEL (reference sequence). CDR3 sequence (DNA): TGTGCCAGCAGCCCCCCGACTAGCCACAATGAGCAGTTCTTC. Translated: CASSPPTSHNEQFF.

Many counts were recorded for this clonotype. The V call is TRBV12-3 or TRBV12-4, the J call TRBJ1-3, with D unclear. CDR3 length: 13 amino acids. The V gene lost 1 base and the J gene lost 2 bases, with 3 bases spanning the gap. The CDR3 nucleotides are TGTGCCAGCAGTTTAGAGCCTGGAAACACCATATATTTT. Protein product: CASSLEPGNTIYF.

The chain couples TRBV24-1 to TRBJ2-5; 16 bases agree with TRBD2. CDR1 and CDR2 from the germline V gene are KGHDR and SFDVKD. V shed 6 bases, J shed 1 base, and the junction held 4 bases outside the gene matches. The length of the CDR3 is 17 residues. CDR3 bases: TGTGCCACCAGTCCGGGACTAGCGGGGGGGAGCCAAGAGACCCAGTACTTC. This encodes CATSPGLAGGSQETQYF.

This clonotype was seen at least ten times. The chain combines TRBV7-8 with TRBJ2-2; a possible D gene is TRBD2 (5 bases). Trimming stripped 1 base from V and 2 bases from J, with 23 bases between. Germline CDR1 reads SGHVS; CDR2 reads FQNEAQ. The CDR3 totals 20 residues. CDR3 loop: CASSLVYFRGSGRNTGELFF. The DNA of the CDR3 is TGTGCCAGCAGCTTAGTCTATTTTCGGGGATCCGGCCGAAACACCGGGGAGCTGTTTTTT.

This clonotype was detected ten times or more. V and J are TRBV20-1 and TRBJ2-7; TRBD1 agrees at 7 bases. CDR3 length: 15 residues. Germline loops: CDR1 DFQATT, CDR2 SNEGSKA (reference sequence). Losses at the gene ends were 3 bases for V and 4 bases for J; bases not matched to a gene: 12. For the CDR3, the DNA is TGCAGTGCTAGTCCCATAGACAGGGACCCATACGAGCAGTACTTC. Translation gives CSASPIDRDPYEQYF.

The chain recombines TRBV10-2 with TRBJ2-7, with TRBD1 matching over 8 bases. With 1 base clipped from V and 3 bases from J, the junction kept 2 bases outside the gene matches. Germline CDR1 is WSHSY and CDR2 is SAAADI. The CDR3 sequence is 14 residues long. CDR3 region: CASSEWGQDYEQYF. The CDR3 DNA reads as TGCGCCAGCAGTGAGTGGGGACAGGACTACGAGCAGTACTTC.

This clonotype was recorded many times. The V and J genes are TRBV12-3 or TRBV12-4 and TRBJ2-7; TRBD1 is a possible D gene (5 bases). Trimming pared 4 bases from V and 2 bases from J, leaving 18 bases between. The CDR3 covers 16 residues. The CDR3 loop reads CASSSSDSALPYEQYF. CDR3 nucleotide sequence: TGTGCCAGCAGTTCCTCCGACAGCGCCTTACCCTACGAGCAGTACTTC.

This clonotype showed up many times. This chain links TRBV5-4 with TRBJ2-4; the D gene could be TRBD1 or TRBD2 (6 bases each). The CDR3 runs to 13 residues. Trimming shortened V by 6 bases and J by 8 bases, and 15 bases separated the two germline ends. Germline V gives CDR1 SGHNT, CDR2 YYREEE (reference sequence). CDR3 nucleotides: TGTGCCAGCACCGAGGCAGGGGAGGACATTCAGTACTTC. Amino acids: CASTEAGEDIQYF.

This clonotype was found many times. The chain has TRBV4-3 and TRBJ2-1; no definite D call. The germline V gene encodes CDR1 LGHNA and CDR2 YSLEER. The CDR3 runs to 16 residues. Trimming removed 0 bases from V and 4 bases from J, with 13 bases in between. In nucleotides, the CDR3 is TGCGCCAGCAGCCAAGAACCCCTGACAAGTTACAATGAGCAGTTCTTC. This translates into CASSQEPLTSYNEQFF.

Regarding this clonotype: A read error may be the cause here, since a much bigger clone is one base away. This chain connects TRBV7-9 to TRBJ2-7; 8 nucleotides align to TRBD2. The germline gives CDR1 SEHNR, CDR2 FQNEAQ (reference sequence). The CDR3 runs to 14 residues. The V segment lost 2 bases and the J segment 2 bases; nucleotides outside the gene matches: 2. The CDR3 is CASSLSGGPYEQYF. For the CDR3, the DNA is TGTGCCAGCAGCTTATCGGGGGGGCCCTACGAGCAGTACTTC.